A single sample is the source of the 15 T cell receptor beta chains below, sequenced in a study of T cell responses to AZD1222 COVID-19 vaccine. Assay: immunoSEQ multiplex PCR; the TCRdb copy retains only in-frame clones and omits some. The sample records around 100,000 clones, about 86% being singletons. Specimen: peripheral blood, collected on day 0 of AZD1222 vaccination. Receptors originate from an adult in good health.

J is TRBJ2-1 and V is TRBV5-1, with D possibly matching TRBD2 (6 bases). Germline V gene sequence: CDR1 SGHRS, CDR2 YFSETQ. V gave up 1 base and J gave up 0 bases, with 11 bases separating them. The CDR3 sequence is 16 residues long. Written as DNA, the CDR3 is TGCGCCAGCAGCTTGTCTCTAGCGAGCTCCTACAATGAGCAGTTCTTC. Its translation is CASSLSLASSYNEQFF.

This clone was picked up one time. The chain employs TRBV30 and TRBJ1-5; 9 bases line up with TRBD1. The germline gives CDR1 GTSNPN, CDR2 SVGIG (reference sequence). Trimming at V came to 4 bases and at J to 13 bases, leaving 8 bases not matched to a gene. The CDR3 contains 12 residues. The CDR3, as DNA: TGTGCCTGGAAGGGGTTGGACAGGGGTCAGCATTTT. Its protein product is CAWKGLDRGQHF.

The genes are TRBV7-8 and TRBJ2-2; D gene uncertain. The V and J ends lost 2 bases and 0 bases respectively, with 10 bases between them. The CDR3 is 16 residues long. Germline V lookup: CDR1 SGHVS, CDR2 FQNEAQ. CDR3 DNA sequence: TGTGCCAGCAGCTTAAATGCTAGGGCGAACACCGGGGAGCTGTTTTTT. This gives the protein CASSLNARANTGELFF.

The gene calls are TRBV7-8 and TRBJ1-2, with 11 bases identical to TRBD1. This CDR3 contains 14 residues. The V gene end was trimmed by 4 bases and the J gene end by 8 bases; junction bases not matched to a gene: 6. Germline V gives CDR1 SGHVS, CDR2 FQNEAQ. The CDR3 bases are TGTGCCAGCAGCTCGGACAGGGGGCGCTTAGGCTACACCTTC. Translated, it gives CASSSDRGRLGYTF.

The V gene is TRBV7-9, the J gene TRBJ1-2, with a weak D call TRBD1 (5 bases). The CDR3 has 12 residues. V gave up 0 bases and J gave up 9 bases, with 8 bases separating them. Germline values: CDR1 SEHNR, CDR2 FQNEAQ (reference sequence). The CDR3 sequence is CASSLAGASYTF. For the CDR3, the DNA is TGTGCCAGCAGCTTAGCTGGGGCGAGCTACACCTTC.

J is TRBJ2-7 and V is TRBV5-5; a possible D gene is TRBD1 (5 bases). CDR3 length: 14 residues. CDR1 SGHKS and CDR2 YYEKEE come from the germline V gene (reference sequence). V lost 3 bases to trimming and J lost 2 bases, with 12 bases between them. The CDR3, as DNA: TGTGCCAGCAGCTCGAGACAGACCACCTACGAGCAGTACTTC. It specifies CASSSRQTTYEQYF. The whole variable domain, filled in from reference TRBV5-5 and TRBJ2-7, reads DAGVTQSPTHLIKTRGQQVTLRCSPISGHKSVSWYQQVLGQGPQFIFQYYEKEERGRGNFPDRFSARQFPNYSSELNVNALLLGDSALYLCASSSRQTTYEQYFGPGTRLTVT.

V and J are TRBV7-9 and TRBJ2-7; 8 nucleotides agree with TRBD1. CDR1 is SEHNR and CDR2 is FQNEAQ in the germline V gene (reference sequence). The CDR3 has 17 residues. The V and J ends lost 4 bases and 1 base, in that order; junction bases with no gene match: 12. The CDR3: CASSSRWEDRASYEQYF. The CDR3 region has the DNA TGTGCCAGCAGCTCCCGATGGGAGGACAGGGCTTCCTACGAGCAGTACTTC.

This clone was seen only a few times. J is TRBJ2-3 and V is TRBV7-9; D is uncertain. V dropped 3 bases and J dropped 5 bases, with 6 bases sitting between them. CDR1 SEHNR and CDR2 FQNEAQ come from the germline V gene (reference sequence). The CDR3 length is 12 residues. CDR3 coding DNA: TGTGCCAGCAGCTTCGGCCTAGATACGCAGTATTTT. This codes for CASSFGLDTQYF.

V and J are TRBV28 and TRBJ1-2; D call uncertain. V dropped 3 bases and J dropped 10 bases, with 15 bases sitting between them. The germline V gene has CDR1 MDHEN and CDR2 SYDVKM. The CDR3 extends over 13 amino acids. CDR3 bases: TGTGCCAGCAGTTTTCCGATGTTGGGCACCTACACCTTC. Its translation is CASSFPMLGTYTF.

This clone has just a few counts. The chain couples TRBV2 to TRBJ1-1, with D unclear. With 3 bases removed from V and 11 bases from J, the gap between germline ends came to 22 bases. The CDR3 spans 15 residues. Germline V gene data show CDR1 as SNHLY and CDR2 as FYNNEI. The chain's CDR3 is CASSDYFLVNDGAFF. CDR3 coding DNA: TGTGCCAGCAGTGATTATTTTTTAGTGAATGATGGGGCTTTCTTT.

The chain recombines TRBV6-5 with TRBJ1-2, with D hard to call. CDR1 and CDR2 from the germline V gene are MNHEY and SVGAGI. The ends were cut back, 4 bases at V and 6 bases at J, with 6 bases in the middle. This CDR3 has 11 amino acids. Here the CDR3 DNA reads TGTGCCAGCAGTTCTGGGAATGGCTACACCTTC. Translated: CASSSGNGYTF.

V is TRBV5-1 and J is TRBJ2-7; D unclear. The CDR3 contains 15 residues. Per germline, CDR1 SGHRS and CDR2 YFSETQ. V lost 0 bases and J 5 bases, leaving 15 bases between the germline ends. CDR3 sequence (DNA): TGCGCCAGCAGCTTGGGGGTCTCTGGCGTACACGAGCAGTACTTC. This translates into CASSLGVSGVHEQYF.

V and J are TRBV6-5 and TRBJ1-5, with 8 bases aligning to TRBD1. The CDR3 covers 15 residues. Trimming at V came to 6 bases and at J to 2 bases, leaving 6 bases not matched to a gene. Germline CDR1 reads MNHEY; CDR2 reads SVGAGI. This CDR3 reads CASSWDRLGNQPQHF. In nucleotides, the CDR3 is TGTGCCAGCAGCTGGGACAGGCTCGGCAATCAGCCCCAGCATTTT.

This rearrangement joins TRBV6-5 to TRBJ1-6, with D possibly being TRBD1 (5 bases). The germline gives CDR1 MNHEY, CDR2 SVGAGI. There are 13 residues in the CDR3. V was trimmed by 5 bases and J by 8 bases, leaving 10 bases between them. The CDR3 is CASSRDAYSPLHF. The DNA for the CDR3 is TGTGCCAGCAGTCGGGACGCGTATTCACCCCTCCACTTT.

The rearrangement uses TRBV24-1 and TRBJ2-5; D uncertain. Germline V gives CDR1 KGHDR, CDR2 SFDVKD. This CDR3 spans 16 amino acids. V was shortened by 4 bases and J by 5 bases, with 19 bases between the two germline ends. The CDR3 protein is CATSDSLGRAGETQYF. CDR3 nucleotide sequence: TGTGCCACCAGTGACTCCCTCGGACGGGCTGGGGAGACCCAGTACTTC.